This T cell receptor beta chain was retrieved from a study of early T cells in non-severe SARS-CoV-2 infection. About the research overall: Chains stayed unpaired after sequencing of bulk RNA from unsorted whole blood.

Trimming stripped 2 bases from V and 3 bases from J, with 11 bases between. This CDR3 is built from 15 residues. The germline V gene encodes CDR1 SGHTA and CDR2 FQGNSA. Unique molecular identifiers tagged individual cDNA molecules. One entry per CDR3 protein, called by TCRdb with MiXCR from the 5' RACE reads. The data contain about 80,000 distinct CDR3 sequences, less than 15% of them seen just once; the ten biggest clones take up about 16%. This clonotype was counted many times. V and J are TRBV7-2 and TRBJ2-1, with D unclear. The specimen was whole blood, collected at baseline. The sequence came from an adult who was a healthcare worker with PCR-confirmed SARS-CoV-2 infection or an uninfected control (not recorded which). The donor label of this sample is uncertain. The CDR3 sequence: CASSLSSRLYNEQFF. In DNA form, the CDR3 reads TGTGCCAGCAGCTTAAGTTCTAGACTCTACAATGAGCAGTTCTTC.